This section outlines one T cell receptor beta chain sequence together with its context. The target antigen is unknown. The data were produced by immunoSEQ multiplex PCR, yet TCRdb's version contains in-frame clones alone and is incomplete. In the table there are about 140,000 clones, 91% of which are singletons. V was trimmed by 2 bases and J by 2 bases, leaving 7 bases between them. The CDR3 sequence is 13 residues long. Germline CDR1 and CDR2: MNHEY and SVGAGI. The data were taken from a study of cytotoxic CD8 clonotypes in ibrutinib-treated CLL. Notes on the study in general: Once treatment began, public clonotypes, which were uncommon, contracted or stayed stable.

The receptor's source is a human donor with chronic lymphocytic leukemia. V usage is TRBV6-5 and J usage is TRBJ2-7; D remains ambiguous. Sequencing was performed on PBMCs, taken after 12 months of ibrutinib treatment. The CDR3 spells CASSYRNPYEQYF. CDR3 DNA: TGTGCCAGCAGTTACAGGAATCCCTACGAGCAGTACTTC.